This T cell receptor beta chain was identified in a study of read filtering for tumor transcriptome and immune sequencing. This library used 300 to 500 ng RNA and molecular barcoded adaptors spanning alpha/delta and beta/gamma chains. TCRdb reprocessed the reads with MiXCR, giving one entry per CDR3 protein. The sample includes approximately 50,000 distinct CDR3 sequences, under 25% of them seen just once. The CDR3 runs 12 residues. As to this clonotype: A single base separates this from a much larger clone, so it may be a read error.

This chain joins TRBV12-3 or TRBV12-4 and TRBJ1-4; D remains ambiguous. Specimen: a population of CD138-negative cells sorted from bone marrow. The sequence was obtained from a donor over 35 with multiple myeloma. Here the CDR3 reads CANSLGGEKLFF. The CDR3 DNA reads TGTGCCAACAGTTTAGGCGGTGAAAAACTGTTTTTT.